The 31 T cell receptor beta chains below were found in one sample sequenced in a study of Ad26.COV2.S vaccination and SARS-CoV-2 variants. Produced via immunoSEQ multiplex PCR; TCRdb's table is partial and in-frame only. The sample records around 340,000 clones, roughly nine tenths being singletons. Treatment described: around 19 received Ad26.COV2.S at low or high dose, single or two shots; several received placebo; per-sample allocation not given. It was on day 63 after the first vaccine or placebo injection that samples were taken. This material consisted of peripheral blood, taken in a trial of Ad26.COV2.S vaccine versus placebo. The receptor set was obtained from a person aged 18-60 years who received the Ad26.COV2.S COVID-19 vaccine or a placebo.

V usage is TRBV19 and J usage is TRBJ2-1; 9 bases are a match to TRBD1. The germline CDR1 and CDR2 sequences are LNHDA and SQIVND (reference sequence). The CDR3 sequence is 16 residues long. Trimming removed 1 base from V and 3 bases from J; junction bases left unmatched: 4. CDR3 residues: CASSIAKTGGYNEQFF. In DNA form, the CDR3 reads TGTGCCAGTAGTATAGCTAAGACAGGGGGCTACAATGAGCAGTTCTTC.

This chain links TRBV19 with TRBJ1-3, with D uncertain. The V gene lost 9 bases and the J gene lost 2 bases, with 14 bases spanning the gap. This CDR3 comprises 14 residues. The germline gives CDR1 LNHDA, CDR2 SQIVND (reference sequence). CDR3 nucleotide sequence: TGTGCCAGCGAGGCAGACAAACCTGGAAACACCATATATTTT. Protein product: CASEADKPGNTIYF.

CDR3 bases: TGTGCCAGCAGTGAAGGGGTATTGGTAGGGTGGACTGGCTCCTACAATGAGCAGTTCTTC. Its translation is CASSEGVLVGWTGSYNEQFF. The J gene is TRBJ2-1, the V gene TRBV2, with D perhaps matching TRBD2 (5 bases). CDR3 length: 20 residues. The V end lost 1 base, the J end lost 0 bases, and 22 bases lay between the germline ends. CDR1 is SNHLY, CDR2 FYNNEI, per germline.

This clone was recorded only once. The CDR3 DNA sequence: TGTGCCAGTAGCCTAGGACAGTCCAGTCAGCCCCAGCATTTT. Translating it yields CASSLGQSSQPQHF. The chain is built from TRBV19 and TRBJ1-5; tentative D call: TRBD1 (6 bases). The CDR3 spans 14 residues. CDR1 and CDR2 from the germline V gene are LNHDA and SQIVND (reference sequence). V lost 6 bases to trimming and J lost 6 bases, with 15 bases between them.

This clone occurred once. V and J are TRBV18 and TRBJ1-1; 7 bases are a match to TRBD1. V lost 5 bases, J lost 4 bases, and 4 bases stayed unmatched. Per the germline V gene, CDR1 is KGHSH and CDR2 is LQKENI. CDR3 size: 13 residues. In DNA form, the CDR3 reads TGTGCCAGCTCAGAACAGGGGATCACTGAAGCTTTCTTT. The encoded protein is CASSEQGITEAFF.

J is TRBJ2-7 and V is TRBV5-8, with D possibly TRBD1 on 6 matching bases. In germline, CDR1 is SGHTS, CDR2 YDEGEE. This CDR3 comprises 16 residues. V was clipped by 0 bases and J by 2 bases, with 15 bases between them. The CDR3 nucleotides are TGTGCCAGCAGCTTGGGTAGGGGGTGGTCGCCCTACGAGCAGTACTTC. Its protein product is CASSLGRGWSPYEQYF.

The genes are TRBV29-1 and TRBJ2-3, with 8 bases identical to TRBD2. V lost 3 bases to trimming and J lost 1 base; unmatched junction nucleotides: 6. CDR1 is SQVTM, CDR2 ANQGSEA, per germline. The length of the CDR3 is 15 residues. The CDR3 DNA sequence: TGCAGCGTTGATGAACTAGCGGTTGGCACAGATACGCAGTATTTT. This gives the protein CSVDELAVGTDTQYF.

This rearrangement joins TRBV7-9 to TRBJ2-6; tentatively, D is TRBD1 or TRBD2 (5 bases each). CDR3 size: 16 residues. Deletions cut 0 bases from V and 4 bases from J, with 10 bases between. CDR1 SEHNR and CDR2 FQNEAQ come from the germline V gene (reference sequence). CDR3 sequence: CASSLAWGSGANVLTF. CDR3 in DNA: TGTGCCAGCAGCTTAGCATGGGGGAGCGGGGCCAACGTCCTGACTTTC. The whole variable domain, filled in from reference TRBV7-9 and TRBJ2-6, reads DTGVSQNPRHKITKRGQNVTFRCDPISEHNRLYWYRQTLGQGPEFLTYFQNEAQLEKSRLLSDRFSAERPKGSFSTLEIQRTEQGDSAMYLCASSLAWGSGANVLTFGAGSRLTVL.

The chain employs TRBV6-5 and TRBJ2-3; TRBD2 aligns across 8 bases. Trimming removed 7 bases from V and 2 bases from J; junction bases left unmatched: 5. Germline CDR1 is MNHEY and CDR2 is SVGAGI. This CDR3 spans 14 amino acids. CDR3 in DNA: TGTGCCAGCACCCCTAGCGGGTCCACAGATACGCAGTATTTT. Translating it yields CASTPSGSTDTQYF.

The V call is TRBV6-2 or TRBV6-3, the J call TRBJ2-4; TRBD2 is a possible D gene (6 bases). V lost 0 bases and J 6 bases, leaving 9 bases between the germline ends. The CDR3 contains 14 residues. Germline-derived CDR1 and CDR2 are MNHEY and SVGEGT. The CDR3 region is CASSYSGDLNIQYF. As DNA, the CDR3 is TGTGCCAGCAGTTACTCGGGGGACTTAAACATTCAGTACTTC.

This clone was seen just once. The chain recombines TRBV6-5 with TRBJ2-2; D call uncertain. This CDR3 region has 14 residues. The germline gives CDR1 MNHEY, CDR2 SVGAGI. Trimming stripped 2 bases from V and 5 bases from J, with 9 bases between. The CDR3 reads CASSYQHSTGELFF. In nucleotides, the CDR3 is TGTGCCAGCAGTTACCAACACAGTACCGGGGAGCTGTTTTTT.

The chain uses TRBV28 and TRBJ1-2; D gene unclear. This CDR3 region has 14 residues. Trimming left V 6 bases short and J 5 bases short, with 16 bases between. The germline V gene has CDR1 MDHEN and CDR2 SYDVKM. DNA of the CDR3: TGTGCCAGCAGGCCCCCGCGGGGAGGATATGGCTACACCTTC. Protein sequence: CASRPPRGGYGYTF.

The rearrangement links TRBV9 to TRBJ2-3, with a possible D match to TRBD2 (6 bases). This CDR3 spans 14 amino acids. Germline lookup yields CDR1 SGDLS and CDR2 YYNGEE. Trimming took off 1 base at V and 4 bases at J, with 10 bases between the two ends. The CDR3 is CASSVIAVSDTQYF. CDR3 sequence (DNA): TGTGCCAGCAGCGTAATAGCGGTCTCAGATACGCAGTATTTT. Full variable domain (remainder filled in from reference TRBV9 and TRBJ2-3): DSGVTQTPKHLITATGQRVTLRCSPRSGDLSVYWYQQSLDQGLQFLIQYYNGEERAKGNILERFSAQQFPDLHSELNLSSLELGDSALYFCASSVIAVSDTQYFGPGTRLTVL.

The genes are TRBV3-1 (or the pseudogene TRBV3-2) and TRBJ2-5; tentative D call: TRBD1 (6 bases). Trimming cost V 0 bases and J 6 bases, with 8 bases left between them. There are 13 residues in the CDR3. Germline CDR1 LGHDT, CDR2 YNNKEL (reference sequence). CDR3 amino acids: CASSQEQGQTQYF. CDR3 sequence (DNA): TGTGCCAGCAGCCAAGAACAGGGCCAGACCCAGTACTTC.

The chain is built from TRBV6-5 and TRBJ1-1, with D uncertain. The CDR3 runs to 13 residues. Germline values: CDR1 MNHEY, CDR2 SVGAGI. Trimming cost V 3 bases and J 4 bases, with 9 bases left between them. DNA for the CDR3: TGTGCCAGCAGTTATCAAGGGATCACTGAAGCTTTCTTT. Its protein product is CASSYQGITEAFF.

The rearrangement links TRBV29-1 to TRBJ1-2, with D perhaps matching TRBD1 (5 bases). Trimming cost V 5 bases and J 8 bases, with 12 bases left between them. The CDR3 is 11 residues long. Germline lookup yields CDR1 SQVTM and CDR2 ANQGSEA. The CDR3 DNA sequence: TGCAGCGTTAGCCAGGGTCACGGCTACACCTTC. It codes for CSVSQGHGYTF.

The chain combines TRBV6-1 with TRBJ2-1, with a weak D call TRBD1 (5 bases). Germline-derived CDR1 and CDR2 are MNHNS and SASEGT. V was cut by 2 bases and J by 8 bases, with 16 bases left in between. The CDR3 is 15 residues long. CDR3 bases: TGTGCCAGCAGTGAACCAGACAGATCTTTCCATGAGCAGTTCTTC. Translating it yields CASSEPDRSFHEQFF.

This chain connects TRBV27 to TRBJ1-1; a possible D gene is TRBD1 (6 bases). CDR1 is MNHEY, CDR2 SMNVEV, per germline (reference sequence). The CDR3 spans 15 residues. V lost 7 bases and J lost 5, with 20 bases in between. CDR3 bases: TGTGCCAGCACCCCCCTGGGGGGGCGCATGACTGAAGCTTTCTTT. It encodes CASTPLGGRMTEAFF.

This chain connects TRBV24-1 to TRBJ1-5; a weak D match, TRBD1 (5 bases). The CDR3 sequence is 12 residues long. The germline CDR1 and CDR2 sequences are KGHDR and SFDVKD. Deletions cut 6 bases from V and 7 bases from J, with 9 bases between. Here the CDR3 reads CATSTAGQPQHF. The CDR3 DNA sequence: TGTGCCACCAGTACGGCAGGGCAGCCCCAGCATTTT.

The rearrangement uses TRBV5-6 and TRBJ1-1; D is unclear. CDR1 SGHDT and CDR2 YYEEEE come from the germline V gene. V lost 3 bases to trimming and J lost 2 bases, with 8 bases between them. CDR3 length: 13 amino acids. The CDR3 reads CASSWRSNTEAFF. Here the CDR3 DNA reads TGTGCCAGCAGCTGGCGGAGTAACACTGAAGCTTTCTTT.

The J gene is TRBJ2-5, the V gene TRBV11-2; D remains ambiguous. Germline values: CDR1 SGHAT, CDR2 FQNNGV. CDR3 length equals 15 residues. Deletions cut 1 base from V and 4 bases from J, with 13 bases between. The CDR3 DNA reads as TGTGCCAGCAGCTTAGTGGTTGAATTCGGAGAGACCCAGTACTTC. It encodes CASSLVVEFGETQYF.

This clone has more than one count but fewer than ten. The chain carries TRBV5-4 and TRBJ2-7; D possibly corresponds to TRBD2 (6 bases). This CDR3 comprises 16 residues. V lost 3 bases and J 0 bases, leaving 16 bases between the germline ends. The V gene's germline CDR1 is SGHNT and CDR2 YYREEE (reference sequence). CDR3 in amino acids: CASSSELARSSYEQYF. CDR3 sequence (DNA): TGTGCCAGCAGCTCCGAACTAGCTCGAAGCTCCTACGAGCAGTACTTC.

V and J are TRBV6-5 and TRBJ1-2; TRBD1 matches 10 bases. Trimming cost V 8 bases and J 4 bases; bases outside gene matches: 7. The CDR3 length is 14 residues. The germline V gene has CDR1 MNHEY and CDR2 SVGAGI. The CDR3 nucleotides are TGTGCCAGCGGGAGGGACAGGGGTAGCTATGGCTACACCTTC. The encoded protein is CASGRDRGSYGYTF.

The chain combines TRBV2 with TRBJ2-7; D is perhaps TRBD1 (6 bases). There are 14 residues in the CDR3. Trimming took 8 bases from V and 2 from J, leaving 16 bases between them. Germline CDR1 SNHLY, CDR2 FYNNEI. CDR3 amino acids: CASSRGTLTYEQYF. CDR3 sequence (DNA): TGTGCCAGCTCAAGGGGGACCTTAACCTACGAGCAGTACTTC.

The chain is built from TRBV28 and TRBJ1-1; D uncertain. The CDR3 extends over 13 amino acids. Germline V gene lookup returns CDR1 MDHEN and CDR2 SYDVKM. With 5 bases removed from V and 1 base from J, the gap between germline ends came to 8 bases. CDR3 in DNA: TGTGCCAGCAGTCGAAGAGGGAACACTGAAGCTTTCTTT. Its translation is CASSRRGNTEAFF.

V usage is TRBV27 and J usage is TRBJ2-1; D is uncertain. V was shortened by 0 bases and J by 9 bases, with 15 bases between the two germline ends. The CDR3 is 15 amino acids. Looked up from germline, CDR1 is MNHEY and CDR2 is SMNVEV (reference sequence). The CDR3 sequence: CASSLSLGAGVEQFF. In DNA, the CDR3 is TGTGCCAGCAGTTTATCGTTAGGTGCTGGGGTTGAGCAGTTCTTC.

The chain links TRBV13 to TRBJ2-7; TRBD2 aligns across 10 bases. The CDR3 is 15 amino acids. The V and J ends lost 4 bases and 0 bases, in that order; junction bases with no gene match: 3. Germline V CDR1 and CDR2: PRHDT, FYEKMQ (reference sequence). CDR3 in DNA: TGTGCCAGCAGCTCAATAGCGGGAGGCTCCTACGAGCAGTACTTC. Protein sequence: CASSSIAGGSYEQYF.

The rearrangement links TRBV19 to TRBJ1-1; D is unresolved. This CDR3 has 14 amino acids. V was pared by 3 bases and J by 4 bases, with 12 bases between. Germline assignment: CDR1 LNHDA and CDR2 SQIVND (reference sequence). The CDR3 region is CASSIRPPGTEAFF. In DNA form, the CDR3 reads TGTGCCAGTAGTATTCGACCCCCCGGCACTGAAGCTTTCTTT.

For the CDR3, the DNA is TGTGCCACCCGGACGGGGGCAGAGACCCAGTACTTC. This encodes CATRTGAETQYF. The chain carries TRBV27 and TRBJ2-5; D possibly matches TRBD1 or TRBD2 (6 bases each). The V gene lost 10 bases and the J gene lost 4 bases, with 13 bases spanning the gap. Germline V gives CDR1 MNHEY, CDR2 SMNVEV (reference sequence). The CDR3 runs 12 residues.

This chain joins TRBV28 and TRBJ1-2; D might be TRBD1 (6 bases). CDR1 is MDHEN, CDR2 SYDVKM, per germline. Trimming removed 6 bases at V and 7 bases at J, with 15 bases between. This CDR3 has 13 residues. The CDR3 loop reads CASRLSGAGGYTF. The CDR3, as DNA: TGTGCCAGCAGGCTCTCAGGGGCCGGTGGCTACACCTTC.

The chain couples TRBV6-4 to TRBJ2-3; 8 bases fit TRBD2. V shed 2 bases and J 2 bases; nucleotides not matched to a gene: 6. The germline CDR1 and CDR2 sequences are MRHNA and SNTAGT. The CDR3 length is 16 residues. Here the CDR3 DNA reads TGTGCCAGCAGTGACGCGGCGGGAGGACACACAGATACGCAGTATTTT. Its protein is CASSDAAGGHTDTQYF.